This TCR beta chain came from a study of blood T cell repertoires in COVID-19. At the level of the study: Acute-phase and convalescent COVID-19 samples originated in the United States, Italy and Spain.

V lost 5 bases and J 7 bases, leaving 16 bases between the germline ends. The CDR3 is made up of 14 amino acids. Germline V gene lookup returns CDR1 SGHRS and CDR2 YFSETQ. TCRdb's table, derived via immunoSEQ multiplex PCR, lists solely in-frame clones and lacks some. The sample records 65,000 to 90,000 clones, approximately 89% being singletons. The specimen sequenced was peripheral blood. The J gene is TRBJ2-1, the V gene TRBV5-1, with a possible D match to TRBD2 (6 bases). The receptor comes from an elderly man with acute or convalescent COVID-19. CDR3 amino acids: CASRGWASENEQFF. Written as DNA, the CDR3 is TGCGCCAGCAGGGGATGGGCTAGCGAAAATGAGCAGTTCTTC. Using reference TRBV5-1 and TRBJ2-1 for the parts outside the CDR3, the full variable domain is KAGVTQTPRYLIKTRGQQVTLSCSPISGHRSVSWYQQTPGQGLQFLFEYFSETQRNKGNFPGRFSGRQFSNSRSEMNVSTLELGDSALYLCASRGWASENEQFFGPGTRLTVL.